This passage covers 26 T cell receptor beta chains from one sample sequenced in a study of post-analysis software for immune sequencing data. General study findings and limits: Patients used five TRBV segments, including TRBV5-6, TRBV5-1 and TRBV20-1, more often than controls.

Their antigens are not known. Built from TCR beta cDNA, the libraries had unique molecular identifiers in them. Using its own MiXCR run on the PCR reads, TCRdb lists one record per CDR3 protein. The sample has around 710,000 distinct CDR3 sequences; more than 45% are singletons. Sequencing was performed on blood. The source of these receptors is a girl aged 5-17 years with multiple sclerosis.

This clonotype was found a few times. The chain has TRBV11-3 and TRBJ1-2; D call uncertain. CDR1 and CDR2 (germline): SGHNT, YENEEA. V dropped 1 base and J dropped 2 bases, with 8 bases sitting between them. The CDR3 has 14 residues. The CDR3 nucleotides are TGTGCCAGCAGCTTAGGTGCAGGAAACTATGGCTACACCTTC. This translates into CASSLGAGNYGYTF. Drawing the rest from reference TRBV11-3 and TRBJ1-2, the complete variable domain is EAGVVQSPRYKIIEKKQPVAFWCNPISGHNTLYWYLQNLGQGPELLIRYENEEAVDDSQLPKDRFSAERLKGVDSTLKIQPAELGDSAVYLCASSLGAGNYGYTFGSGTRLTVV.

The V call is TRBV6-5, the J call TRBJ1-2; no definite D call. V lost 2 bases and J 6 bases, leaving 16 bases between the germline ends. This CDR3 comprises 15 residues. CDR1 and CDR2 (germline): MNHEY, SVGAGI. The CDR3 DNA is TGTGCCAGCAGTTACGGGAGGTCAGGCTCCCATGGCTACACCTTC. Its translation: CASSYGRSGSHGYTF.

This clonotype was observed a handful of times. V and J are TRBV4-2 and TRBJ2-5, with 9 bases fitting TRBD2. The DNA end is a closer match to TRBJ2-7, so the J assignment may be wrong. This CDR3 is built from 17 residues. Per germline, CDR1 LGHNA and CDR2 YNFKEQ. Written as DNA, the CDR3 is TGTGCCAGCAGCCAAGATATCGGTAGCGGGAGATGGTACGAGCAGTACTTC. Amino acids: CASSQDIGSGRWYEQYF.

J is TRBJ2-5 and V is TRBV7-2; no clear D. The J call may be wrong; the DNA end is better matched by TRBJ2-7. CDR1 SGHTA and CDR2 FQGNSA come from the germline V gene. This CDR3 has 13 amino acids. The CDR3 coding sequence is TGTGCCAGCAGCTTTGGGAATTTCTACGAGCAGTACTTC. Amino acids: CASSFGNFYEQYF.

CDR3 in amino acids: CATSDWTLNRRFF. In DNA, the CDR3 is TGTGCCACCAGTGACTGGACTTTAAATAGGCGGTTCTTC. This rearrangement joins TRBV24-1 to TRBJ2-1; tentatively, D is TRBD2 (5 bases). The CDR3 is made up of 13 amino acids. Germline-derived CDR1 and CDR2 are KGHDR and SFDVKD. V was pared by 4 bases and J by 15 bases, with 18 bases between.

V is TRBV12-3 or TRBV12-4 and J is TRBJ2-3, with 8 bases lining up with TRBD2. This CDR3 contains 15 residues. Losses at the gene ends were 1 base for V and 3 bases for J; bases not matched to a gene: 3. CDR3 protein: CASSLGSGNTDTQYF. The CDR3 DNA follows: TGTGCCAGCAGTTTAGGTAGCGGGAATACAGATACGCAGTATTTT.

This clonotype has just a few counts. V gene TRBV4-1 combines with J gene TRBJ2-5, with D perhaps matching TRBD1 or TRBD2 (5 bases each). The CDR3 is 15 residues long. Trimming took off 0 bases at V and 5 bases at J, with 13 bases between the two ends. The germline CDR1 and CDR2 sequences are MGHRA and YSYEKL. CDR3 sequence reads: CASSQDLEGIETQYF. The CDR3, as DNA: TGCGCCAGCAGCCAAGATCTTGAGGGGATCGAGACCCAGTACTTC.

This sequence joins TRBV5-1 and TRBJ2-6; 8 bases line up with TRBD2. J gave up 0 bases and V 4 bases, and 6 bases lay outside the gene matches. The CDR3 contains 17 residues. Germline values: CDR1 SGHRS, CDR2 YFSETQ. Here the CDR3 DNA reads TGCGCCAGCAGCAGGGGACTAGTCGACTCTGGGGCCAACGTCCTGACTTTC. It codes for CASSRGLVDSGANVLTF. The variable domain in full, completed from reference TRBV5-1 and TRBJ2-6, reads KAGVTQTPRYLIKTRGQQVTLSCSPISGHRSVSWYQQTPGQGLQFLFEYFSETQRNKGNFPGRFSGRQFSNSRSEMNVSTLELGDSALYLCASSRGLVDSGANVLTFGAGSRLTVL.

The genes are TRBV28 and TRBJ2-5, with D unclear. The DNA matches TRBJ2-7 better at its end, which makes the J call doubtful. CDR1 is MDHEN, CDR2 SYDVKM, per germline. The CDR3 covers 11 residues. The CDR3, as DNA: TGTGCCAGTGTATCGAGGTACGAGCAGTACTTC. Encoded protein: CASVSRYEQYF.

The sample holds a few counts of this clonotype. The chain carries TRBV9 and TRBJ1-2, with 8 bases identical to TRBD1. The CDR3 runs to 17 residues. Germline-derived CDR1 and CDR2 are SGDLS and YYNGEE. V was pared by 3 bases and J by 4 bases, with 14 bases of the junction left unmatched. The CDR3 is CASSATTVDRDSYGYTF. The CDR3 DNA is TGTGCCAGCAGCGCAACAACAGTGGACAGGGATTCCTATGGCTACACCTTC.

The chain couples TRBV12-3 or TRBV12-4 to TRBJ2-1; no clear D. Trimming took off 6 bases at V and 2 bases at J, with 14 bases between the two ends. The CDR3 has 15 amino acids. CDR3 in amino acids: CASSILALAYNEQFF. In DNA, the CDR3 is TGTGCCAGCAGCATACTGGCGCTAGCCTACAATGAGCAGTTCTTC.

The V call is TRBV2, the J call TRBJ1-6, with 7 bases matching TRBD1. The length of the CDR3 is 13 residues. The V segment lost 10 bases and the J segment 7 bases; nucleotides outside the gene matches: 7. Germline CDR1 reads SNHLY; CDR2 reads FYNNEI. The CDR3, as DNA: TGTGCCAACCGGGACAGTGAAAATTCACCCCTCCACTTT. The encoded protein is CANRDSENSPLHF.

This chain's CDR3 is CSARGTTYEQYF. The CDR3 DNA reads TGCAGTGCTAGAGGGACTACCTACGAGCAGTACTTC. The V call is TRBV20-1, the J call TRBJ2-7, with D perhaps TRBD2 (6 bases). Germline loops: CDR1 DFQATT, CDR2 SNEGSKA (reference sequence). The CDR3 runs to 12 residues. V gave up 1 base and J gave up 2 bases, with 6 bases separating them.

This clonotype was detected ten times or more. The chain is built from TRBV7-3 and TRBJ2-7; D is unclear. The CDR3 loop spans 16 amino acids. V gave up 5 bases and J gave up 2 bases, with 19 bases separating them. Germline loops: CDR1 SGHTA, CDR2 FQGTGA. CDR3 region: CASSAKAGESTYEQYF. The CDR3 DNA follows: TGTGCCAGCAGCGCGAAAGCTGGGGAATCTACCTACGAGCAGTACTTC.

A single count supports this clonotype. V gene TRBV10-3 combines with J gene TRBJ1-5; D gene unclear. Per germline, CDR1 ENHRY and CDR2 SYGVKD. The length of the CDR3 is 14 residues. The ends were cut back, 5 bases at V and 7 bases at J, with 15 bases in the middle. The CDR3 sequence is CAISTTLSGQPQHF. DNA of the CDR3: TGTGCCATCAGTACAACACTATCTGGCCAGCCCCAGCATTTT.

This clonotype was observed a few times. CDR3 protein: CSVSPGYTF. The DNA of the CDR3 is TGCAGCGTATCCCCGGGCTACACCTTC. V and J are TRBV29-1 and TRBJ1-2; D is undetermined. The CDR3 is made up of 9 amino acids. Germline CDR1 is SQVTM and CDR2 is ANQGSEA. V was pared by 6 bases and J by 8 bases, with 7 bases between.

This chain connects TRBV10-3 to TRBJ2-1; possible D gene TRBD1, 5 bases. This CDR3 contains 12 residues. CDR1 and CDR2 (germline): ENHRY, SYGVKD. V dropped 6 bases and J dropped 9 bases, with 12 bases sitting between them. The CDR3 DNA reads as TGTGCCATCAGACAGCGAAGGGGTGAGCAGTTCTTC. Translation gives CAIRQRRGEQFF.

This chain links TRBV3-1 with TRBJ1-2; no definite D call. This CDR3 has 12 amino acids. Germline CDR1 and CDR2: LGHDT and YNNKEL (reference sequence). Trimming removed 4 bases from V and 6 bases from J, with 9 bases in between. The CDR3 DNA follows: TGTGCCAGCAGCCGGGCCCGAGATGGCTACACCTTC. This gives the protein CASSRARDGYTF.

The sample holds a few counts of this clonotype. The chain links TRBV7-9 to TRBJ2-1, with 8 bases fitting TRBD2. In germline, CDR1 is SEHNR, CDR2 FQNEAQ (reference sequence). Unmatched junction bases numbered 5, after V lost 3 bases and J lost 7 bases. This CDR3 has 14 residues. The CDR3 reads CASSLKAGENEQFF. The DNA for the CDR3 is TGTGCCAGCAGCTTGAAAGCGGGAGAGAATGAGCAGTTCTTC.

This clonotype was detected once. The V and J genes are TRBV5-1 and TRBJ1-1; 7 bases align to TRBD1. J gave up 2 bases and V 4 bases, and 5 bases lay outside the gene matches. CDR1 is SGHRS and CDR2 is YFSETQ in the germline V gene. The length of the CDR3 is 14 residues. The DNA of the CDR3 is TGCGCCAGCAGCCTTGGGGACAGAAACACTGAAGCTTTCTTT. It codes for CASSLGDRNTEAFF.

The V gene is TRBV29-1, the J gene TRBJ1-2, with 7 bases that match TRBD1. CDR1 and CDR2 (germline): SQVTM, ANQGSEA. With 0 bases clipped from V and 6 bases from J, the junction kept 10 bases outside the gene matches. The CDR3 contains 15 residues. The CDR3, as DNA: TGCAGCGTTGAAGAGGTTAGCTGGCAGGGGGATGGCTACACCTTC. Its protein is CSVEEVSWQGDGYTF.

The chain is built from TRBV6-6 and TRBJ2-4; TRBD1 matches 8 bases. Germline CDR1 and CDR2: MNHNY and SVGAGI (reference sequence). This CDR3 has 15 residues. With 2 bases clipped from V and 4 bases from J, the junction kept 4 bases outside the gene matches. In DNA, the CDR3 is TGTGCCAGCAGTTACCTGGACAGGGATAAAAACATTCAGTACTTC. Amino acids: CASSYLDRDKNIQYF.

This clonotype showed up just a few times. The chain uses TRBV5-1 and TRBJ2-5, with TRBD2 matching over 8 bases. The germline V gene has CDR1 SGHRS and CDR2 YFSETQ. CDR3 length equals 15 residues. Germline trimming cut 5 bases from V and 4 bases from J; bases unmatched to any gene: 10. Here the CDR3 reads CASRALGGGRETQYF. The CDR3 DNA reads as TGCGCCAGCAGAGCACTCGGGGGGGGAAGAGAGACCCAGTACTTC.

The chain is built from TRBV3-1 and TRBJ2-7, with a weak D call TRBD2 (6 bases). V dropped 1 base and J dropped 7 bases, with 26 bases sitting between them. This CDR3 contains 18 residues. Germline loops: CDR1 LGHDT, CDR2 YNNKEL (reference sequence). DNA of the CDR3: TGTGCCAGCAGCCAAGGACGGCTTTCGCCTAGCGCAGGAGGGGAGCAGTACTTC. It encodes CASSQGRLSPSAGGEQYF.

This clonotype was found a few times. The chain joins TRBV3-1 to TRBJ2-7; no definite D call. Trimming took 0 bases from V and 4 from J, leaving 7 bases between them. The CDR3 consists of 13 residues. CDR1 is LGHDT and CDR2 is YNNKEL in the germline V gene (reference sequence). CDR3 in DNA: TGTGCCAGCAGCCAAGATTCGAGATACGAGCAGTACTTC. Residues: CASSQDSRYEQYF.

DNA of the CDR3: TGTGCCACCAGTGAGCCCCCCGTCGGTGAGCAGTTCTTC. As protein: CATSEPPVGEQFF. The chain uses TRBV24-1 and TRBJ2-1, with D unresolved. The V end lost 4 bases, the J end lost 9 bases, and 12 bases lay between the germline ends. Germline CDR1 reads KGHDR; CDR2 reads SFDVKD. The CDR3 has 13 residues.